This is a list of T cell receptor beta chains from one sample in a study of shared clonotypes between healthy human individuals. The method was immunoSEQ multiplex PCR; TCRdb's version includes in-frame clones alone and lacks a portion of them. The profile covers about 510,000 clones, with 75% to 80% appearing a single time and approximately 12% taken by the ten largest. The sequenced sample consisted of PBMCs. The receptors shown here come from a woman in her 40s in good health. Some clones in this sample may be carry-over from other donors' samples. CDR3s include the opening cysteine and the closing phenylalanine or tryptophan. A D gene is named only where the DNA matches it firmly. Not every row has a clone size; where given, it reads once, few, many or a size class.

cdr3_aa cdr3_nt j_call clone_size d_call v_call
CASSSLAATSYNEQFF TGCGCCAGCAGTTCGCTGGCAGCAACTTCCTACAATGAGCAGTTCTTC TRBJ2-1 - - TRBV5-1
CASSNIGEGRGFYEQYF TGTGCCAGCAGTAACATCGGGGAGGGGAGGGGGTTCTACGAGCAGTACTTC TRBJ2-7 - - TRBV28
CASSPGTTGNTIYF TGTGCCAGCTCACCCGGGACAACTGGAAACACCATATATTTT TRBJ1-3 many - TRBV27
CASSLSGDWGRGLEQYF TGTGCCAGCAGTTTAAGTGGTGATTGGGGCAGGGGGCTTGAGCAGTACTTC TRBJ2-7 - TRBD1 TRBV27
CASSGRGPSYNEQFF TGTGCCAGCAGTGGCCGGGGCCCGTCCTACAATGAGCAGTTCTTC TRBJ2-1 - - TRBV28
CASTPPRQGYTDTQYF TGTGCCAGCACCCCACCGCGACAGGGGTACACAGATACGCAGTATTTT TRBJ2-3 - - TRBV21-1
CASGLSGRGNEQFF TGTGCTAGTGGCCTCAGCGGGAGGGGCAATGAGCAGTTCTTC TRBJ2-1 - TRBD2 TRBV12-5
CASSLESAGGPGELFF TGCGCCAGCAGCTTGGAATCCGCGGGAGGGCCCGGGGAGCTGTTTTTT TRBJ2-2 - TRBD2 TRBV5-1
CATSRGKLISYEQYF TGTGCCACCAGCAGAGGAAAGTTAATCTCCTACGAGCAGTACTTC TRBJ2-7 - - TRBV15
CASSSQDRGRYEQYF TGTGCCAGCAGCTCGCAGGACAGGGGGCGGTACGAGCAGTACTTC TRBJ2-7 - TRBD1 TRBV5-4
CAWSDNYGYTF TGTGCCTGGAGTGACAACTATGGCTACACCTTC TRBJ1-2 - - TRBV30
CAGEEGGGYTF TGTGCCGGAGAAGAGGGGGGTGGCTACACCTTC TRBJ1-2 - - TRBV6-4
CASSVGPRGQLAGELFF TGTGCCAGCAGCGTAGGTCCCCGAGGACAGCTGGCCGGGGAGCTGTTTTTT TRBJ2-2 - - TRBV9
CASSPVGSGIGETQYF TGTGCCAGCTCACCGGTCGGAAGCGGGATTGGAGAGACCCAGTACTTC TRBJ2-5 - TRBD2 TRBV18
CASSYNQAGEAFF TGTGCCAGCAGTTATAATCAGGCGGGTGAAGCTTTCTTT TRBJ1-1 - - TRBV27
CASSLRAKSSYNEQFF TGTGCCAGCAGCTTAAGGGCCAAGAGCTCCTACAATGAGCAGTTCTTC TRBJ2-1 - - TRBV7-8